This passage covers 27 T cell receptor beta chains from one sample sequenced in a study of a mutant IDH1 vaccine in newly diagnosed glioma. Indicated time point: week 23, last vaccination. Each dose delivered 300 ug of mutant IDH1 20-mer peptide subcutaneously with imiquimod. Sequencing used immunoSEQ multiplex PCR; TCRdb keeps in-frame clones, though not all of them. The sample includes approximately 82,000 clones, 75% to 90% seen only once; the top ten take 0.7% to 0.95%. Their target antigens are unknown. The sample consisted of PBMCs, taken from a glioma patient whose treatment included an IDH1 peptide vaccine. The origin of the receptors is a woman aged 45-59 years with glioma.

The chain is built from TRBV14 and TRBJ2-3, with a possible D match to TRBD2 (6 bases). V was clipped by 3 bases and J by 6 bases, with 16 bases between them. This CDR3 has 15 residues. The germline CDR1 and CDR2 sequences are SGHDN and FVKESK. The CDR3 loop reads CASSQNDGGLDTQYF. The CDR3 DNA follows: TGTGCCAGCAGCCAGAACGATGGGGGGTTGGATACGCAGTATTTT.

This chain's CDR3 is CSVEGLAGATVIYNEQFF. In nucleotides, the CDR3 is TGCAGCGTTGAGGGACTAGCGGGAGCGACCGTAATCTACAATGAGCAGTTCTTC. The gene calls are TRBV29-1 and TRBJ2-1; 14 bases match TRBD2. With 3 bases clipped from V and 3 bases from J, the junction kept 10 bases outside the gene matches. The CDR3 consists of 18 residues. The germline CDR1 and CDR2 sequences are SQVTM and ANQGSEA.

V is TRBV28 and J is TRBJ1-4; 8 bases agree with TRBD1. The germline V gene encodes CDR1 MDHEN and CDR2 SYDVKM. V was pared by 6 bases and J by 3 bases, with 3 bases of the junction left unmatched. The CDR3 has 14 residues. CDR3 sequence: CASRETGANEKLFF. CDR3 in DNA: TGTGCCAGCAGGGAGACAGGGGCTAATGAAAAACTGTTTTTT.

This chain uses TRBV6-6 with TRBJ2-5, with 8 bases identical to TRBD1. Germline CDR1 and CDR2: MNHNY and SVGAGI (reference sequence). This CDR3 region has 14 residues. The V and J ends lost 10 bases and 3 bases, in that order; junction bases with no gene match: 10. CDR3 nucleotide sequence: TGTGCCACCCTAACGCGACAGGGGAAAGAGACCCAGTACTTC. It yields the protein CATLTRQGKETQYF.

This clone was observed a few times. The J gene is TRBJ1-2, the V gene TRBV14, with D possibly TRBD1 on 6 matching bases. From germline, CDR1 is SGHDN and CDR2 FVKESK. Trimming took off 3 bases at V and 0 bases at J, with 11 bases between the two ends. The CDR3 runs to 15 residues. The CDR3: CASSQRTDANYGYTF. CDR3 in DNA: TGTGCCAGCAGCCAGAGGACAGATGCTAACTATGGCTACACCTTC.

The V gene is TRBV28, the J gene TRBJ2-7; D is uncertain. The CDR3 has 12 residues. V was clipped by 1 base and J by 2 bases, with 3 bases between them. Germline V gene data show CDR1 as MDHEN and CDR2 as SYDVKM. CDR3 residues: CASSLFTYEQYF. For the CDR3, the DNA is TGTGCCAGCAGTTTATTCACCTACGAGCAGTACTTC.

V usage is TRBV6-6 and J usage is TRBJ2-5; no reliable D call. Germline V gene data show CDR1 as MNHNY and CDR2 as SVGAGI (reference sequence). This CDR3 is built from 11 residues. The ends were cut back, 5 bases at V and 5 bases at J, with 6 bases in the middle. The CDR3 loop reads CASSLEETQYF. The DNA of the CDR3 is TGTGCCAGCAGTCTCGAGGAGACCCAGTACTTC.

This clone was seen only a few times. This chain connects TRBV7-3 to TRBJ2-2, with D perhaps matching TRBD1 (5 bases). Germline CDR1 and CDR2: SGHTA and FQGTGA. The CDR3 is 14 residues long. V gave up 6 bases and J gave up 7 bases, with 15 bases separating them. For the CDR3, the DNA is TGTGCCAGCAGGCTCGACAGTGCCGGCGGGGAGCTGTTTTTT. This gives the protein CASRLDSAGGELFF.

A few counts support this clone. The rearrangement joins TRBV10-1 to TRBJ2-5; 8 nucleotides line up with TRBD2. Trimming cost V 3 bases and J 5 bases; bases outside gene matches: 8. In germline, CDR1 is WNHNN, CDR2 SYGVQD (reference sequence). The CDR3 is made up of 15 amino acids. In nucleotides, the CDR3 is TGCGCCAGCAGTGACGGGACTAGAAATAGTGAGACCCAGTACTTC. Its protein is CASSDGTRNSETQYF.

CDR3 sequence: CASSSEGGYYGYTF. CDR3 in DNA: TGTGCCAGCAGTTCGGAGGGCGGTTACTATGGCTACACCTTC. The chain employs TRBV27 and TRBJ1-2; D unresolved. Germline V gives CDR1 MNHEY, CDR2 SMNVEV (reference sequence). The CDR3 spans 14 residues. V was clipped by 4 bases and J by 3 bases, with 12 bases between them.

The chain is built from TRBV19 and TRBJ1-1, with a possible D match to TRBD1 (6 bases). V gave up 4 bases and J gave up 0 bases, with 12 bases separating them. Per germline, CDR1 LNHDA and CDR2 SQIVND (reference sequence). CDR3 length equals 15 residues. The CDR3 coding sequence is TGTGCCAGTAGTACCATGGACAGCGTGAACACTGAAGCTTTCTTT. It encodes CASSTMDSVNTEAFF. Full variable domain (missing parts from reference TRBV19 and TRBJ1-1): DGGITQSPKYLFRKEGQNVTLSCEQNLNHDAMYWYRQDPGQGLRLIYYSQIVNDFQKGDIAEGYSVSREKKESFPLTVTSAQKNPTAFYLCASSTMDSVNTEAFFGQGTRLTVV.

The chain couples TRBV2 to TRBJ2-2; D might be TRBD1 (5 bases). The V gene's germline CDR1 is SNHLY and CDR2 FYNNEI. V was pared by 1 base and J by 3 bases, with 12 bases between. This CDR3 is 16 amino acids long. The CDR3 DNA is TGTGCCAGCAGTGAAGGCACAGGCCTATACACCGGGGAGCTGTTTTTT. It is translated as CASSEGTGLYTGELFF.

The chain has TRBV2 and TRBJ1-1; TRBD1 matches 7 bases. Trimming at V came to 7 bases and at J to 3 bases, leaving 8 bases not matched to a gene. This CDR3 contains 14 residues. Germline CDR1 reads SNHLY; CDR2 reads FYNNEI. In nucleotides, the CDR3 is TGTGCCAGCACTAGAAGGCAGGGGGACACTGAAGCTTTCTTT. Amino acid sequence: CASTRRQGDTEAFF. The whole variable domain, filled in from reference TRBV2 and TRBJ1-1, reads EPEVTQTPSHQVTQMGQEVILRCVPISNHLYFYWYRQILGQKVEFLVSFYNNEISEKSEIFDDQFSVERPDGSNFTLKIRSTKLEDSAMYFCASTRRQGDTEAFFGQGTRLTVV.

This sequence joins TRBV5-1 and TRBJ2-2; no clear D gene. This CDR3 region has 15 residues. V was shortened by 4 bases and J by 3 bases, with 13 bases between the two germline ends. The germline gives CDR1 SGHRS, CDR2 YFSETQ. The CDR3 protein is CASSPLGWDTGELFF. The CDR3 DNA reads as TGCGCCAGCAGCCCCTTGGGCTGGGACACCGGGGAGCTGTTTTTT. Variable domain in full (rest from reference TRBV5-1 and TRBJ2-2): KAGVTQTPRYLIKTRGQQVTLSCSPISGHRSVSWYQQTPGQGLQFLFEYFSETQRNKGNFPGRFSGRQFSNSRSEMNVSTLELGDSALYLCASSPLGWDTGELFFGEGSRLTVL.

The V and J genes are TRBV2 and TRBJ1-5; maybe TRBD1 (5 bases). Trimming removed 4 bases from V and 4 bases from J, with 11 bases in between. The CDR3 contains 14 residues. CDR1 and CDR2 (germline): SNHLY, FYNNEI. The CDR3 DNA reads TGTGCCAGCAGTGGGAGGGGAAGGAATCAGCCCCAGCATTTT. It yields the protein CASSGRGRNQPQHF.

This chain uses TRBV27 with TRBJ2-7, with 8 bases matching TRBD2. J was trimmed by 7 bases and V by 3 bases; bases with no gene match: 8. Germline V gene sequence: CDR1 MNHEY, CDR2 SMNVEV (reference sequence). The CDR3 totals 14 residues. In DNA, the CDR3 is TGTGCCAGCAGTTTTAGCGGGGCTTTAGGGGAGCAGTACTTC. As protein: CASSFSGALGEQYF.

The V gene is TRBV5-1, the J gene TRBJ1-1, with 12 bases identical to TRBD1. The CDR3 has 17 residues. CDR1 and CDR2 (germline): SGHRS, YFSETQ. The J segment lost 5 bases and the V segment lost 0 bases, leaving 8 bases of the junction unmatched. The CDR3 nucleotides are TGCGCCAGCAGCTTGGAGGGGACAGGGGGCGCGTGGACTGAAGCTTTCTTT. Its translation is CASSLEGTGGAWTEAFF.

The rearrangement links TRBV18 to TRBJ2-3; 10 bases map to TRBD1. There are 17 residues in the CDR3. Trimming removed 6 bases from V and 0 bases from J; junction bases left unmatched: 9. Per germline, CDR1 KGHSH and CDR2 LQKENI. CDR3 loop: CASSPTGGSSSTDTQYF. In DNA form, the CDR3 reads TGTGCCAGCTCTCCGACAGGGGGCTCCTCTAGCACAGATACGCAGTATTTT.

There are a few counts of this clone. CDR3 protein: CASSDPYQGAGELFF. CDR3 nucleotide sequence: TGTGCCAGCAGCGATCCATATCAGGGGGCCGGGGAGCTGTTTTTT. The chain recombines TRBV7-9 with TRBJ2-2; 7 bases align to TRBD1. The junction had 9 bases not matched to a gene; V was cut back by 5 bases and J by 6 bases. CDR1 is SEHNR and CDR2 is FQNEAQ in the germline V gene (reference sequence). The CDR3 is 15 amino acids.

This rearrangement joins TRBV29-1 to TRBJ2-1; possible D gene TRBD2, 6 bases. The CDR3 is 15 amino acids. Trimming removed 3 bases from V and 7 bases from J, with 19 bases in between. The germline CDR1 and CDR2 sequences are SQVTM and ANQGSEA. In DNA, the CDR3 is TGCAGCGTTGAGGGGACTCCCAACCCGGGGAATGAGCAGTTCTTC. Protein sequence: CSVEGTPNPGNEQFF.

The V gene is TRBV6-5, the J gene TRBJ1-5; D gene ambiguous. V was shortened by 4 bases and J by 0 bases, with 10 bases between the two germline ends. Germline V lookup: CDR1 MNHEY, CDR2 SVGAGI. The CDR3 has 15 residues. For the CDR3, the DNA is TGTGCCAGCAGTTTGGTGAAGAATAGCAATCAGCCCCAGCATTTT. This codes for CASSLVKNSNQPQHF.

The chain joins TRBV5-1 to TRBJ1-2, with D perhaps TRBD1 (5 bases). Germline V gives CDR1 SGHRS, CDR2 YFSETQ. CDR3 length equals 14 residues. Trimming shortened V by 0 bases and J by 0 bases, and 6 bases separated the two germline ends. CDR3 amino acids: CASSLGTTNYGYTF. The CDR3 DNA reads TGCGCCAGCAGCTTGGGGACAACTAACTATGGCTACACCTTC.

This chain links TRBV7-8 with TRBJ1-4; 11 positions match TRBD1. Germline CDR1 reads SGHVS; CDR2 reads FQNEAQ. The CDR3 is made up of 15 amino acids. With 7 bases clipped from V and 5 bases from J, the junction kept 6 bases outside the gene matches. The CDR3 sequence is CASTYRTGGNEKLFF. The DNA of the CDR3 is TGTGCCAGCACCTACAGGACAGGGGGCAATGAAAAACTGTTTTTT. Full variable domain (rest looked up from reference TRBV7-8 and TRBJ1-4): GAGVSQSPRYKVAKRGQDVALRCDPISGHVSLFWYQQALGQGPEFLTYFQNEAQLDKSGLPSDRFFAERPEGSVSTLKIQRTQQEDSAVYLCASTYRTGGNEKLFFGSGTQLSVL.

The gene calls are TRBV5-4 and TRBJ2-7, with 9 bases identical to TRBD2. Trimming removed 4 bases from V and 5 bases from J; junction bases left unmatched: 7. The V gene's germline CDR1 is SGHNT and CDR2 YYREEE (reference sequence). This CDR3 spans 14 amino acids. The CDR3: CASSRGLAPDEQYF. In nucleotides, the CDR3 is TGTGCCAGCAGCCGGGGACTAGCTCCGGACGAGCAGTACTTC.

The chain recombines TRBV6-6 with TRBJ1-2; D gene uncertain. The CDR3 is 14 amino acids. The germline V gene has CDR1 MNHNY and CDR2 SVGAGI (reference sequence). Trimming pared 0 bases from V and 1 base from J, leaving 6 bases between. The CDR3 sequence is CASSYSIDNYGYTF. DNA of the CDR3: TGTGCCAGCAGTTACTCGATAGATAACTATGGCTACACCTTC.

This chain connects TRBV9 to TRBJ2-1; 8 nucleotides agree with TRBD1. CDR3 length equals 15 residues. V shed 3 bases, J shed 5 bases, and the junction held 7 bases outside the gene matches. Per the germline V gene, CDR1 is SGDLS and CDR2 is YYNGEE. The DNA of the CDR3 is TGTGCCAGCAGCGACTCAGGGGGCGTCCACAATGAGCAGTTCTTC. It specifies CASSDSGGVHNEQFF.

This clone came up a few times. This chain links TRBV29-1 with TRBJ1-2, with D possibly being TRBD1 (6 bases). V was pared by 4 bases and J by 1 base, with 13 bases between. From germline, CDR1 is SQVTM and CDR2 ANQGSEA. This CDR3 spans 14 amino acids. The CDR3 DNA reads as TGCAGCGTTGTTCCCCAGGGGAATAACTATGGCTACACCTTC. It encodes CSVVPQGNNYGYTF.